This T cell receptor (beta chain) emerged from a study of beta chain features in type 1 diabetes. Notes on the study in general: VDJ junctions in type 1 diabetes patients carried more deletions and fewer insertions. TCRB CDR3s were moderately but significantly shorter in Type 1 diabetes patients in all four CD4+ subsets.

Comment on this clone: The antigen is undetermined.

All of the isolated RNA was reverse transcribed, so expressed TCRB transcripts were sequenced. The method was immunoSEQ multiplex PCR; TCRdb's version includes in-frame clones alone and lacks a portion of them. The table includes more than 550,000 clones, over 13% detected once. Sequencing was done on a sample of naive CD4+ T cells from blood. The sequence was obtained from a man aged 18-30 years with type 1 diabetes.

CDR3 sequence reads: CASSYSFQYNEQFF. The CDR3 DNA reads TGTGCCAGCAGTTACTCCTTTCAATACAATGAGCAGTTCTTC. The chain uses TRBV6-5 and TRBJ2-1; no firm D call. V was cut by 0 bases and J by 4 bases, with 7 bases left in between. CDR1 and CDR2 from the germline V gene are MNHEY and SVGAGI. The CDR3 is 14 amino acids.